The 4 T cell receptor beta chains below come from one sample, sequenced in a study of T-cell memory formation after mild COVID-19 (TCRdb year 2021). To prepare the library, 5' RACE was applied. Sequencing was carried out with an Illumina NovaSeq 6000. The public reads were reprocessed in TCRdb via fastp at Q25 and MiXCR, keeping in-frame beta chains. Each record represents a unique CDR3 protein, reported with the most common genes and DNA among its rows. A total of some 130,000 distinct CDR3 sequences appear in this sample, more than 15% of them only once. The top ten constitute approximately 13% of the sample. Sequencing was done on a sample of PBMCs or a T cell subset sorted from them (not recorded which). The source of these receptors is an adult woman who had mild COVID-19 (a few samples of this study predate the infection). The sample titles of this study are shuffled in the database, so cell type and time point are left out; the donor was told from shared clones.

This clonotype was recorded a few times. This chain uses TRBV12-3 or TRBV12-4 with TRBJ2-3; 12 bases are shared with TRBD1. V lost 6 bases and J lost 4; bases outside the gene matches: 8. This CDR3 contains 16 residues. The CDR3 loop reads CASRDGTGGFADTQYF. The CDR3 DNA is TGTGCCAGCAGGGACGGGACAGGGGGCTTCGCAGATACGCAGTATTTT.

This clonotype turned up a few times. The J gene is TRBJ2-3, the V gene TRBV29-1; D call uncertain. Germline V gene data show CDR1 as SQVTM and CDR2 as ANQGSEA. V was trimmed by 3 bases and J by 0 bases, leaving 7 bases between them. The CDR3 is 13 amino acids. The CDR3 nucleotides read TGCAGCGTTGAGGGCGCTAGCACAGATACGCAGTATTTT. Amino acids: CSVEGASTDTQYF.

This clonotype has only a few counts. The chain links TRBV6-5 to TRBJ2-1, with 12 bases identical to TRBD2. The CDR3 is made up of 16 amino acids. Germline lookup yields CDR1 MNHEY and CDR2 SVGAGI. The V segment lost 4 bases and the J segment 8 bases; nucleotides outside the gene matches: 9. CDR3 coding DNA: TGTGCCAGCAGTTTCCTCCTAGCGGGAGGGCCAGATGAGCAGTTCTTC. It encodes CASSFLLAGGPDEQFF.

The rearrangement uses TRBV29-1 and TRBJ2-7; TRBD2 matches at 7 bases. V lost 0 bases to trimming and J lost 4 bases; unmatched junction nucleotides: 6. Germline V gene data show CDR1 as SQVTM and CDR2 as ANQGSEA. The CDR3 spans 14 residues. The CDR3 sequence: CSVEDGLDLYEQYF. CDR3 coding DNA: TGCAGCGTTGAAGACGGACTAGACTTATACGAGCAGTACTTC.